This T cell receptor beta chain was sequenced during a study of T cells in Graves' hyperthyroidism and ophthalmopathy. Study observations and caveats: By a 13 V-J model, ophthalmopathy was set apart from stable hyperthyroidism. Ophthalmopathy got predicted by the model a median about six months before its onset. Blood held most thyroid clonotypes expanded above 0.001 frequency.

In making diagnoses, clinical symptoms, serum thyroxine and TRAb, thyroid ultrasound and orbital computed tomography were all used. There are many counts of this clonotype. Its antigen is still unknown. Regions amplified from RNA transcripts were the TCR beta CDR3 regions. The HTBI primer set drove a first-round RT-PCR of the TCR CDR3. TCRdb reprocessed the multiplex PCR reads via MiXCR and lists one record per CDR3 protein. The sample gives around 690,000 distinct CDR3 sequences, less than 25% of which show up once; more than 30% is in the top ten. The CDR3 sequence is 11 residues long. The V gene's germline CDR1 is MDHEN and CDR2 SYDVKM. Trimming stripped 10 bases from V and 1 base from J, with 7 bases between.

This receptor was taken from a man under 40 with Graves' ophthalmopathy. Input material: blood. V is TRBV28 and J is TRBJ1-1, with D unclear. CDR3 region: CATGRNTEAFF. CDR3 DNA: TGTGCCACCGGGAGGAACACTGAAGCTTTCTTT.